Given below is one T cell receptor beta chain in context. Its target is not known. No glioblastoma patient carried an isocitrate dehydrogenase mutation. The sample is drawn from a study of glioma-infiltrating T cells after dendritic cell vaccination. Study summary: Autologous tumor lysate-pulsed dendritic cell vaccination was given between the early 2000s and the early 2010s. Study results and caveats: Longer survival after dendritic cell vaccination followed higher pretreatment TIL content. Higher TCR clonality did not directly relate to longer survival.

Assay used: immunoSEQ multiplex PCR; TCRdb lists only in-frame clones, some missing. The repertoire holds over 55,000 clones, approximately 80% seen once, with roughly 8.2% in the top ten. The CDR3 is 13 residues long. Germline CDR1 SGHDN, CDR2 FVKESK. Trimming cost V 6 bases and J 2 bases; bases outside gene matches: 2. This sequence was found in a human donor with glioblastoma. This specimen consisted of blood, obtained before dendritic cell vaccination. The chain is built from TRBV14 and TRBJ2-3, with TRBD2 matching over 7 bases. The CDR3 region is CASSGDYTDTQYF. Here the CDR3 DNA reads TGTGCCAGCAGTGGGGACTACACAGATACGCAGTATTTT. The full variable domain, in which reference TRBV14 and TRBJ2-3 provide the parts outside the CDR3, is EAGVTQFPSHSVIEKGQTVTLRCDPISGHDNLYWYRRVMGKEIKFLLHFVKESKQDESGMPNNRFLAERTGGTYSTLKVQPAELEDSGVYFCASSGDYTDTQYFGPGTRLTVL.